These 26 T cell receptor beta chains share one sample of origin, sequenced in a study of spatial heterogeneity in lung cancer (dated by TCRdb to the late 2010s). Beyond this particular receptor, the publication reports: The tumor nonsynonymous mutation count correlated with the number of expanded intratumoral alpha and beta TCRs.

These receptors' antigens are unknown. The time point label of this sample denotes: sample taken at primary tumor resection. Library method: 5' RACE. The sequencer listed for this sample is NextSeq 500. TCRdb handled the public reads itself, with Q25 trimming in fastp and clone calling in MiXCR, and kept productive beta chains. Rows with one shared CDR3 protein collapse into an entry with the most common genes and DNA. A total of around 1,200 distinct CDR3 sequences appear in this sample, roughly 18% of them only once. The ten top clones hold about 19% of the sample. Sequencing was performed on lung tumor tissue, taken at surgery. These receptors all come from a male donor with early-stage non-small cell lung cancer.

By frequency in the sample, this clonotype is large (0.1 to 1%). V is TRBV18 and J is TRBJ2-2; the match to TRBD1 covers 8 bases. Germline V gene lookup returns CDR1 KGHSH and CDR2 LQKENI. This CDR3 contains 14 residues. V shed 7 bases, J shed 3 bases, and the junction held 4 bases outside the gene matches. Written as DNA, the CDR3 is TGTGCCAGCTTTGGACAGGGCTACACCGGGGAGCTGTTTTTT. Translation: CASFGQGYTGELFF.

This clonotype is classed as medium-sized. The chain is built from TRBV20-1 and TRBJ2-3; D is unresolved. V was clipped by 3 bases and J by 0 bases, with 10 bases between them. CDR1 and CDR2 (germline): DFQATT, SNEGSKA (reference sequence). The CDR3 runs to 14 residues. CDR3 in DNA: TGCAGTGCTAGGACTCAAACTAGCACAGATACGCAGTATTTT. It specifies CSARTQTSTDTQYF.

This clonotype is classed as medium-sized. The junction and the germline gene differ at one end; a read error may be behind it. The genes are TRBV18 and TRBJ1-2, with 10 positions matching TRBD1. CDR1 is KGHSH and CDR2 is LQKENI in the germline V gene. The CDR3 is 15 amino acids. The CDR3 nucleotides read TGTGCCAGCTCACCACCAGGGACAGGGGTCTATGGCTACACTTTC. It codes for CASSPPGTGVYGYTF.

This chain uses TRBV3-1 with TRBJ2-5, with a possible D match to TRBD2 (6 bases). V gave up 4 bases and J gave up 5 bases, with 8 bases separating them. The germline V gene encodes CDR1 LGHDT and CDR2 YNNKEL (reference sequence). This CDR3 contains 12 residues. CDR3 coding DNA: TGTGCCAGCAGCCGGGGAGGCGAGACCCAGTACTTC. This gives the protein CASSRGGETQYF.

This clonotype is deemed medium-sized. This chain connects TRBV12-3 or TRBV12-4 to TRBJ2-7; perhaps TRBD2 as D (6 bases). The CDR3 runs 16 residues. V shed 2 bases and J shed 6 bases, with 20 bases lying between them. The CDR3 reads CASSLFGGADSGEQYF. DNA for the CDR3: TGTGCCAGCAGTTTATTTGGCGGGGCTGATTCGGGCGAGCAGTACTTC.

By proportion, this clonotype is medium-sized (0.01 to 0.1%). J is TRBJ2-4 and V is TRBV10-3, with 7 bases identical to TRBD1. CDR3 length equals 15 residues. The V gene end was trimmed by 9 bases and the J gene end by 3 bases; junction bases not matched to a gene: 11. The germline V gene encodes CDR1 ENHRY and CDR2 SYGVKD. The CDR3 sequence is CAMSSGQAGKNIQYF. The CDR3 coding sequence is TGTGCCATGAGCAGCGGACAGGCTGGCAAAAACATTCAGTACTTC.

This clonotype is medium-sized within its sample. The chain is built from TRBV6-1 and TRBJ1-2, with D perhaps TRBD1 (6 bases). Trimming stripped 3 bases from V and 4 bases from J, with 18 bases between. The germline V gene encodes CDR1 MNHNS and CDR2 SASEGT. The CDR3 consists of 16 residues. CDR3 sequence reads: CASSDSGLGRGYGYTF. The DNA of the CDR3 is TGTGCCAGCAGTGACTCTGGACTGGGCAGGGGCTATGGCTACACCTTC.

This clonotype rates as medium-sized. The V call is TRBV5-1, the J call TRBJ2-5; TRBD2 is a possible D gene (5 bases). This CDR3 contains 14 residues. Germline CDR1 reads SGHRS; CDR2 reads YFSETQ. V lost 4 bases and J 5 bases, leaving 15 bases between the germline ends. This CDR3 is CASSTTGWLETQYF. The CDR3 DNA follows: TGCGCCAGCAGCACAACGGGGTGGCTGGAGACCCAGTACTTC. Drawing the rest from reference TRBV5-1 and TRBJ2-5, the complete variable domain is KAGVTQTPRYLIKTRGQQVTLSCSPISGHRSVSWYQQTPGQGLQFLFEYFSETQRNKGNFPGRFSGRQFSNSRSEMNVSTLELGDSALYLCASSTTGWLETQYFGPGTRLLVL.

The J gene is TRBJ2-1, the V gene TRBV11-2; 12 positions agree with TRBD2. V trimming: 5 bases; J trimming: 9 bases; junction bases outside the gene matches: 11. From germline, CDR1 is SGHAT and CDR2 FQNNGV. The CDR3 loop spans 16 amino acids. The CDR3 region is CASSKLLAGGSSEQFF. Written as DNA, the CDR3 is TGTGCCAGCAGCAAGCTACTAGCGGGAGGTTCAAGTGAGCAGTTCTTC. Supplemented by reference TRBV11-2 and TRBJ2-1, the full variable domain reads EAGVAQSPRYKIIEKRQSVAFWCNPISGHATLYWYQQILGQGPKLLIQFQNNGVVDDSQLPKDRFSAERLKGVDSTLKIQPAKLEDSAVYLCASSKLLAGGSSEQFFGPGTRLTVL.

This clonotype is medium-sized (0.01 to 0.1%) within its sample. The chain combines TRBV12-3 or TRBV12-4 with TRBJ1-4; TRBD1 matches 7 bases. J lost 15 bases, V lost 2 bases, and 9 bases had no gene match. The CDR3 runs to 13 residues. The CDR3 region has the DNA TGTGCCAGCAGTTTACGACAGGGAGAAAGGATGTTTTTT. Translation gives CASSLRQGERMFF.

This clonotype rates as large (0.1 to 1%). V gene TRBV5-6 combines with J gene TRBJ2-7; D is ambiguous. Germline values: CDR1 SGHDT, CDR2 YYEEEE. This CDR3 is 14 amino acids long. Trimming shortened V by 0 bases and J by 5 bases, and 12 bases separated the two germline ends. CDR3 nucleotides: TGTGCCAGCAGCTTGGTGGCGGCACCTGACGAGCAGTACTTC. It is translated as CASSLVAAPDEQYF.

This clonotype rates as medium-sized. The chain is built from TRBV6-5 and TRBJ2-2, with a tentative D call TRBD1 (6 bases). CDR3 length: 13 residues. CDR1 is MNHEY, CDR2 SVGAGI, per germline. Trimming took off 5 bases at V and 6 bases at J, with 10 bases between the two ends. This chain's CDR3 is CASSRQAPGELFF. CDR3 nucleotide sequence: TGTGCCAGCAGTCGACAGGCCCCCGGGGAGCTGTTTTTT.

This clonotype was recorded a few times. This chain links TRBV27 with TRBJ2-2; the D is unclear. CDR1 and CDR2 (germline): MNHEY, SMNVEV (reference sequence). The V end lost 3 bases, the J end lost 4 bases, and 3 bases lay between the germline ends. CDR3 length: 12 amino acids. Written as DNA, the CDR3 is TGTGCCAGCAGTTTTGGCACCGGGGAGCTGTTTTTT. Translation gives CASSFGTGELFF.

This chain connects TRBV11-2 to TRBJ1-1, with TRBD1 matching 7 bases. The CDR3 runs 14 residues. Germline CDR1 reads SGHAT; CDR2 reads FQNNGV. Losses at the gene ends were 5 bases for V and 1 base for J; bases not matched to a gene: 4. The CDR3, as DNA: TGTGCCAGCAGCCGGGGACAGCAGAACACTGAAGCTTTCTTT. It translates to CASSRGQQNTEAFF.

This clonotype has a handful of counts. This rearrangement joins TRBV14 to TRBJ2-7; maybe TRBD1 (5 bases). V was pared by 0 bases and J by 1 base, with 22 bases between. CDR3 size: 19 residues. Germline V lookup: CDR1 SGHDN, CDR2 FVKESK. DNA of the CDR3: TGTGCCAGCAGCCAAGATCCCGGCAGGGTAATTGGAACGTCCTACGAGCAGTACTTC. Its protein product is CASSQDPGRVIGTSYEQYF.

By share, this clonotype counts as large. The chain links TRBV5-1 to TRBJ2-1; 7 bases are a match to TRBD1. The trim removed 3 bases at V and 4 bases at J, leaving 4 bases unmatched. The CDR3 has 14 residues. The germline CDR1 and CDR2 sequences are SGHRS and YFSETQ. This CDR3 reads CASSSRQGYNEQFF. The CDR3 DNA is TGCGCCAGCAGCTCCAGACAGGGATACAATGAGCAGTTCTTC.

The gene calls are TRBV7-9 and TRBJ2-2; D unclear. Germline loops: CDR1 SEHNR, CDR2 FQNEAQ (reference sequence). Trimming removed 3 bases at V and 8 bases at J, with 13 bases between. This CDR3 contains 14 residues. CDR3 sequence reads: CASSFLPPPGELFF. As DNA, the CDR3 is TGTGCCAGCAGCTTTCTGCCGCCTCCGGGGGAGCTGTTTTTT.

This clonotype is categorized as medium-sized. This chain uses TRBV5-4 with TRBJ2-3; D remains unclear. Trimming removed 2 bases from V and 6 bases from J, with 31 bases in between. The CDR3 spans 20 residues. CDR1 and CDR2 from the germline V gene are SGHNT and YYREEE (reference sequence). CDR3 bases: TGTGCCAGCAGCTTCCGGGTACCGGTTCTCTTTTACTCCCTAACTGATACGCAGTATTTT. Translated, it gives CASSFRVPVLFYSLTDTQYF.

This clonotype is labeled as large. The rearrangement uses TRBV27 and TRBJ2-1; D is uncertain. Trimming left V 8 bases short and J 0 bases short, with 8 bases between. Germline assignment: CDR1 MNHEY and CDR2 SMNVEV (reference sequence). This CDR3 has 13 residues. CDR3 sequence reads: CASRSFSYNEQFF. The CDR3 bases are TGTGCCAGCCGGAGCTTCTCCTACAATGAGCAGTTCTTC.

On this clonotype itself: This may arise from a read error, as a much more abundant clone is one base away. V gene TRBV7-2 combines with J gene TRBJ2-5; D unresolved. CDR3 length: 14 residues. From germline, CDR1 is SGHTA and CDR2 FQGNSA. CDR3 sequence: CASSLVLSREIQYF. CDR3 nucleotide sequence: TGTGCCAGCAGCTTAGTTTTGTCCAGAGAGATCCAGTACTTC.

The chain has TRBV7-9 and TRBJ2-7; no definite D call. Germline CDR1 and CDR2: SEHNR and FQNEAQ (reference sequence). The CDR3 has 11 amino acids. Trimming left V 7 bases short and J 1 base short, with 5 bases between. CDR3 sequence (DNA): TGTGCCAGCACCGGTTCCTACGAGCAGTACTTC. It is translated as CASTGSYEQYF. Combining the CDR3 with reference TRBV7-9 and TRBJ2-7 gives the whole variable domain DTGVSQNPRHKITKRGQNVTFRCDPISEHNRLYWYRQTLGQGPEFLTYFQNEAQLEKSRLLSDRFSAERPKGSFSTLEIQRTEQGDSAMYLCASTGSYEQYFGPGTRLTVT.

In its sample, this clonotype is medium-sized. The J gene is TRBJ2-7, the V gene TRBV7-9; D gene unclear. CDR1 is SEHNR and CDR2 is FQNEAQ in the germline V gene (reference sequence). The CDR3 length is 12 residues. V was clipped by 5 bases and J by 3 bases, with 8 bases between them. The DNA for the CDR3 is TGTGCCAGCAGCGCCGATTACTACGAGCAGTACTTC. This sequence encodes CASSADYYEQYF.

The chain uses TRBV5-6 and TRBJ1-6; 9 bases agree with TRBD1. This CDR3 spans 15 amino acids. From germline, CDR1 is SGHDT and CDR2 YYEEEE. V lost 3 bases, J lost 9 bases, and 7 bases stayed unmatched. The CDR3 bases are TGTGCCAGCAGCTCACAGGGGGCGCGTGGTTCACCCCTCCACTTT. It encodes CASSSQGARGSPLHF.

In this sample, this clonotype is large (0.1 to 1%). This chain uses TRBV20-1 with TRBJ2-7, with D possibly matching TRBD1 (6 bases). V lost 3 bases and J 1 base, leaving 13 bases between the germline ends. Germline V CDR1 and CDR2: DFQATT, SNEGSKA (reference sequence). The CDR3 is 14 amino acids. The CDR3 here is CSASGQGFSYEQYF. The DNA for the CDR3 is TGCAGTGCTAGTGGGCAGGGGTTTTCCTACGAGCAGTACTTC.

This clonotype is labeled medium-sized. The J gene is TRBJ2-7, the V gene TRBV21-1; the table gives TRBD1 as D, unverified against the DNA. TRBV21-1 is a pseudogene segment. There are 21 residues in the CDR3. CDR3: CASSVRDRRSPLSSPPYEQYF. The CDR3 nucleotides read TGTGCCAGCAGCGTCCGGGACAGGAGGAGCCCCTTGTCAAGTCCCCCCTACGAGCAGTACTTC.

This clonotype was counted only a few times. This chain uses TRBV6-5 with TRBJ2-1; D is uncertain. CDR1 is MNHEY and CDR2 is SVGAGI in the germline V gene. The CDR3 spans 13 residues. Trimming removed 2 bases at V and 7 bases at J, with 9 bases between. CDR3 protein: CASSYGNRNEQFF. The CDR3 nucleotides are TGTGCCAGCAGTTACGGGAACAGAAATGAGCAGTTCTTC.